This TCR beta chain was documented in a study of blood T cell repertoires in COVID-19. Study-wide background: The analysed material was cDNA or gDNA that came from T cells, B-cell-depleted T cells, or PBMCs.

This table comes from immunoSEQ multiplex PCR, and its TCRdb copy is limited to in-frame clones, with some not included. There are 200,000 to 250,000 clones in the sample; about four fifths occur only once, and about 10% lies in the top ten. CDR1 LNHDA and CDR2 SQIVND come from the germline V gene (reference sequence). The CDR3 has 14 residues. Trimming pared 7 bases from V and 5 bases from J, leaving 17 bases between. The sequence came from an elderly woman with acute or convalescent COVID-19. Sequencing was carried out using peripheral blood. The chain carries TRBV19 and TRBJ1-2, with D maybe TRBD1 (6 bases). The CDR3 nucleotides read TGTGCCAGTAATGACGGCAGGGGTCGGTATGGCTACACCTTC. As protein: CASNDGRGRYGYTF. Full variable domain (missing parts from reference TRBV19 and TRBJ1-2): DGGITQSPKYLFRKEGQNVTLSCEQNLNHDAMYWYRQDPGQGLRLIYYSQIVNDFQKGDIAEGYSVSREKKESFPLTVTSAQKNPTAFYLCASNDGRGRYGYTFGSGTRLTVV.